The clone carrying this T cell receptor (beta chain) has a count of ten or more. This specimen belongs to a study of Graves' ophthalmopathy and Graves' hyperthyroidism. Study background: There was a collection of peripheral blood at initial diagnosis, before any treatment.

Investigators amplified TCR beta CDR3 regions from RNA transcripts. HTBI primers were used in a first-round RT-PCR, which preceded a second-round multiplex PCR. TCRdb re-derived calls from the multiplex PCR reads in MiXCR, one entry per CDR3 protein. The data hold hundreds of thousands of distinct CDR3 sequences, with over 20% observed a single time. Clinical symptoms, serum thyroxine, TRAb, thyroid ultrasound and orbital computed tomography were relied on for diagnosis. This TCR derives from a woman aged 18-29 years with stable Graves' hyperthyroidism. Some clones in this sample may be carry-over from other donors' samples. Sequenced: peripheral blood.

CDR3 in amino acids: CASSSAVLAGRGEQYF. CDR3 DNA sequence: TGTGCCAGCAGCTCTGCCGTCTTAGCGGGACGGGGCGAGCAGTACTTC. The chain recombines TRBV5-4 with TRBJ2-7, with 8 nucleotides matching TRBD2. Trimming took 3 bases from V and 6 from J; bases not matched to a gene: 14. CDR1 is SGHNT and CDR2 is YYREEE in the germline V gene (reference sequence). CDR3 length equals 16 residues.